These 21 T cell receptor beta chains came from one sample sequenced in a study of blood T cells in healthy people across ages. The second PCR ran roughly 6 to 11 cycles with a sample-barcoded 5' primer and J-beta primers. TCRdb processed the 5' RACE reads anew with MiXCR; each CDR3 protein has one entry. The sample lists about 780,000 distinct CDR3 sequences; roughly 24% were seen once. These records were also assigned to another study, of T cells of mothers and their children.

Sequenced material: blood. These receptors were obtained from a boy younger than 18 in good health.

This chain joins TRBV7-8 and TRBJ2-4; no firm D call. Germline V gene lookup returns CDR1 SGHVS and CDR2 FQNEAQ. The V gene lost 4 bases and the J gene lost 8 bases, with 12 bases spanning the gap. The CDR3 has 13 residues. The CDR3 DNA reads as TGTGCCAGCAGCTCCTCCAATTCCGACATTCAGTACTTC. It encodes CASSSSNSDIQYF.

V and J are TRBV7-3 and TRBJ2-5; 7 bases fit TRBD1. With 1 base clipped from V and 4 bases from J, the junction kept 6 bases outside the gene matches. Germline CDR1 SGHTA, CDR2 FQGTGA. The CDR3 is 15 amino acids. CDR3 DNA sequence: TGTGCCAGCAGCTTAAACCAGGGGGATGGAGAGACCCAGTACTTC. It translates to CASSLNQGDGETQYF. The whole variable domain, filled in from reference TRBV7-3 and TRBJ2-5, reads GAGVSQTPSNKVTEKGKYVELRCDPISGHTALYWYRQSLGQGPEFLIYFQGTGAADDSGLPNDRFFAVRPEGSVSTLKIQRTERGDSAVYLCASSLNQGDGETQYFGPGTRLLVL.

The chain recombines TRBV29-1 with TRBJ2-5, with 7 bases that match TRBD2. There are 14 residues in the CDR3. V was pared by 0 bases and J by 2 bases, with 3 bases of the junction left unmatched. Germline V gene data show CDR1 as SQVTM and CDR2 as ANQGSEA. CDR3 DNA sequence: TGCAGCGTTGAAGATCGGGGGGATCAAGAGACCCAGTACTTC. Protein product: CSVEDRGDQETQYF.

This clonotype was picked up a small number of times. The CDR3 bases are TGCGCCAGCAGCTTGGTTACAGGAGATTCACTTGGCTACACCTTC. Translated: CASSLVTGDSLGYTF. This rearrangement joins TRBV5-1 to TRBJ1-2; weak D call: TRBD1 (5 bases). The length of the CDR3 is 15 residues. Trimming took 0 bases from V and 7 from J, leaving 16 bases between them. Germline V CDR1 and CDR2: SGHRS, YFSETQ.

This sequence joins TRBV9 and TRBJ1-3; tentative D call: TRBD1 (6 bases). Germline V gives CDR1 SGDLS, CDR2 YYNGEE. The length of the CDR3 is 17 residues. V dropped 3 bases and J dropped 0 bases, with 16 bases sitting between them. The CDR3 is CASSEGGRAPSGNTIYF. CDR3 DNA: TGTGCCAGCAGCGAGGGGGGTAGAGCCCCCTCTGGAAACACCATATATTTT.

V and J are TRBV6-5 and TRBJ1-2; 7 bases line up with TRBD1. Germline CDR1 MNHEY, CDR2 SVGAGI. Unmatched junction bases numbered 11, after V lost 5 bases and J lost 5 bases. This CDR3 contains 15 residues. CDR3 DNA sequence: TGTGCCAGCAGTCGGGACAGCCGAAGGGGGTATGGCTACACCTTC. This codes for CASSRDSRRGYGYTF.

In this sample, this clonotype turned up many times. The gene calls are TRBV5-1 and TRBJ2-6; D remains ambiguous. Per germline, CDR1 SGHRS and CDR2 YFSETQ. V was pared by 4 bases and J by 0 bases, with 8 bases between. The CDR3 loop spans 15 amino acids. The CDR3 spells CASSLGVSGANVLTF. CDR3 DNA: TGCGCCAGCAGCCTTGGGGTCTCTGGGGCCAACGTCCTGACTTTC. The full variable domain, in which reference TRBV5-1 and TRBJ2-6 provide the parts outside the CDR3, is KAGVTQTPRYLIKTRGQQVTLSCSPISGHRSVSWYQQTPGQGLQFLFEYFSETQRNKGNFPGRFSGRQFSNSRSEMNVSTLELGDSALYLCASSLGVSGANVLTFGAGSRLTVL.

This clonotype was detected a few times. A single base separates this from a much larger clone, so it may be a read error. The CDR3 nucleotides read TGTGCCAGCAGCTTAGTCCCCGGGACAGGGGACCTAGCCAAAAACATTCAGTACTTC. It translates to CASSLVPGTGDLAKNIQYF. The V and J genes are TRBV11-2 and TRBJ2-4; 10 bases agree with TRBD1. Germline V gene lookup returns CDR1 SGHAT and CDR2 FQNNGV. J lost 0 bases, V lost 1 base, and 9 bases had no gene match. This CDR3 contains 19 residues.

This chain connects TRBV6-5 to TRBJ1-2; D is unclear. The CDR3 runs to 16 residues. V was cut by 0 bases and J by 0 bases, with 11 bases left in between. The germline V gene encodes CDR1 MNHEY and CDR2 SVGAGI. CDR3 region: CASSYSLTIANYGYTF. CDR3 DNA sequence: TGTGCCAGCAGTTACTCCTTAACGATAGCTAACTATGGCTACACCTTC.

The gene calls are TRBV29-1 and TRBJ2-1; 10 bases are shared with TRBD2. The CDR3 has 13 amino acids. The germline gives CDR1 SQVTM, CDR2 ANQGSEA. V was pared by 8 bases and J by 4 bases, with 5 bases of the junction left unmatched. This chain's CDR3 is CSSRAGGYNEQFF. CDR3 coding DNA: TGCAGCTCTCGAGCGGGGGGGTACAATGAGCAGTTCTTC.

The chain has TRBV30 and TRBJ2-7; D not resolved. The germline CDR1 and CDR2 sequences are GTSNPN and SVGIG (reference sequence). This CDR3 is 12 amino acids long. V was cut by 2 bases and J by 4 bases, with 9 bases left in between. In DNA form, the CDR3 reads TGTGCCTGGAGTCTGACTCGTTACGAGCAGTACTTC. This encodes CAWSLTRYEQYF.

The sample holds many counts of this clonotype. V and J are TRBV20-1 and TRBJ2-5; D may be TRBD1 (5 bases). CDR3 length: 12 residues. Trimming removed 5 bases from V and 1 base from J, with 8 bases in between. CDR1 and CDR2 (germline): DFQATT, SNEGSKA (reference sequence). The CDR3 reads CSADQGQETQYF. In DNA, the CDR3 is TGCAGTGCTGATCAGGGCCAAGAGACCCAGTACTTC.

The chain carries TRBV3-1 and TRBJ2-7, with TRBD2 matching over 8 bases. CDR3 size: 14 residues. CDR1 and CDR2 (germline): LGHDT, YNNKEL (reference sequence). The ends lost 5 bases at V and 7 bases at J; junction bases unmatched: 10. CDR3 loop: CASSARGGRTEQYF. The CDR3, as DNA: TGTGCCAGCAGCGCCCGGGGGGGGCGTACGGAGCAGTACTTC.

The CDR3 loop is CASSHGALVQFF. CDR3 nucleotides: TGTGCCAGCAGCCACGGGGCCCTAGTACAGTTCTTC. The chain has TRBV3-1 and TRBJ2-5, with D perhaps given as TRBD1 or TRBD2 (5 bases each). The assigned J gene may be wrong: the sequence end matches TRBJ2-1 better. The CDR3 runs 12 residues. In germline, CDR1 is LGHDT, CDR2 YNNKEL (reference sequence).

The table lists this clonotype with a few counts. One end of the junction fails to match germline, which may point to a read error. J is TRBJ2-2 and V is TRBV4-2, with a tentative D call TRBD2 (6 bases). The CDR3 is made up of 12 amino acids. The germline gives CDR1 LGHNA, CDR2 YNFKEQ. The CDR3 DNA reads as TGTGCCAGCAGCCAAGGACGCGGGGAGCTGTCTTTT. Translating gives CASSQGRGELSF.

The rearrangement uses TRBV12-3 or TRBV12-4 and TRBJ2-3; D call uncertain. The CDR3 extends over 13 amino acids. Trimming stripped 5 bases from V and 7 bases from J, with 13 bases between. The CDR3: CASSSLMWYTQYF. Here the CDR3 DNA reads TGTGCCAGCAGTAGTTTAATGTGGTATACGCAGTATTTT.

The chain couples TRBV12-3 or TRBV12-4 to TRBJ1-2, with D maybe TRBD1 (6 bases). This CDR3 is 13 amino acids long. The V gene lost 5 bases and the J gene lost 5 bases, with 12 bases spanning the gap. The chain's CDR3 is CASSPEQGYGYTF. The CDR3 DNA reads TGTGCCAGCAGTCCAGAACAGGGATATGGCTACACCTTC.

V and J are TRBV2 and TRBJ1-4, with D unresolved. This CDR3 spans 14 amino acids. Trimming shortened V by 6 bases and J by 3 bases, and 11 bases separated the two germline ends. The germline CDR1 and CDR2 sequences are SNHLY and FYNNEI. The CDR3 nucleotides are TGTGCCAGCAGGGTAGACGGCCCTAATGAAAAACTGTTTTTT. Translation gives CASRVDGPNEKLFF.

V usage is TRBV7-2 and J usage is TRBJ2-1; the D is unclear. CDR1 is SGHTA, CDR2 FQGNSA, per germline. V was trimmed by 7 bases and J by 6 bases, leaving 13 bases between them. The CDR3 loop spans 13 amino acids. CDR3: CASTSSPLNEQFF. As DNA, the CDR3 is TGTGCCAGCACCTCTTCCCCTCTCAATGAGCAGTTCTTC.

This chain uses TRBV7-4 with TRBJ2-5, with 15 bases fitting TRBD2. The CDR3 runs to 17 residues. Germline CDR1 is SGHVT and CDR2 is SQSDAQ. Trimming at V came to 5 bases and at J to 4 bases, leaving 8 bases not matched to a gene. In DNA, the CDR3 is TGTGCCAGCAGCGGGACTAGCGGGGGGAACCTAGCAGAGACCCAGTACTTC. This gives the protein CASSGTSGGNLAETQYF.

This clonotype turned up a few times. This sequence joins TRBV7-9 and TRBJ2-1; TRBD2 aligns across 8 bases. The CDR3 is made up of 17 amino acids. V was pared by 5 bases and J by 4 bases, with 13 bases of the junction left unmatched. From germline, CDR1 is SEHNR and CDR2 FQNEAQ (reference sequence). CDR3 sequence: CASSHIGLAGIYNEQFF. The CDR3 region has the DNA TGTGCCAGCAGCCACATAGGATTAGCGGGAATTTACAATGAGCAGTTCTTC.